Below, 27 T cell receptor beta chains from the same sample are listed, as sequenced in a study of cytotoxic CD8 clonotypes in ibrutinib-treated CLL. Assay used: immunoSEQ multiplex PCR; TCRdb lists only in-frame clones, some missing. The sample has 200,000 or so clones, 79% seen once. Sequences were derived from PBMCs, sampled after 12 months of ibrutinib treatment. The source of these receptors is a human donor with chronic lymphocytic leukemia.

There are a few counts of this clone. The CDR3 protein is CASSATGTGGHEQYF. CDR3 sequence (DNA): TGTGCCAGCAGCGCCACCGGGACAGGGGGCCACGAGCAGTACTTC. The chain employs TRBV9 and TRBJ2-7, with 12 positions matching TRBD1. V was clipped by 3 bases and J by 5 bases; unmatched bases: 6. This CDR3 contains 15 residues. Germline V gene sequence: CDR1 SGDLS, CDR2 YYNGEE.

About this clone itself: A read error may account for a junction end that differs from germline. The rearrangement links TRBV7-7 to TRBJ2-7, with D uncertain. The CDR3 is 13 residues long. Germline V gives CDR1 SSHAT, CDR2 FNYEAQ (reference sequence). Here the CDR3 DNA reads TGTGCTAGCACCACCCCCGTCGGGTACGCGCAGTACTTC. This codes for CASTTPVGYAQYF.

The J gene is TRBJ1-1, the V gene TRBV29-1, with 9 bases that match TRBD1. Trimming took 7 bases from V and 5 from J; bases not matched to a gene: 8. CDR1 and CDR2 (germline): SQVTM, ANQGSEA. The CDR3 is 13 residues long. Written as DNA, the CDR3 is TGCAGCGGGATACAGGGGGCGCGGACTGAAGCTTTCTTT. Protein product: CSGIQGARTEAFF.

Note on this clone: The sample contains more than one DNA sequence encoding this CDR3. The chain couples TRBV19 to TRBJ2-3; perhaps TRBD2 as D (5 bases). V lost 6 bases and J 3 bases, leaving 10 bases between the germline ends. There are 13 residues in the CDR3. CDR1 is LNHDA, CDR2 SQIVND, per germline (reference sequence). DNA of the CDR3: TGTGCCAGTAGGCTAGCCGGGACAGATACGCAGTATTTT. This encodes CASRLAGTDTQYF.

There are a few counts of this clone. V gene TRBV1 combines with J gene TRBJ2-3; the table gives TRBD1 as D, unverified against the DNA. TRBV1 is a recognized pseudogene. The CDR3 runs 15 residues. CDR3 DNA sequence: TGCACCAGCAGCCAAGAGCAGGAAGATCCAAATACGCAGTATTTT. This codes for CTSSQEQEDPNTQYF.

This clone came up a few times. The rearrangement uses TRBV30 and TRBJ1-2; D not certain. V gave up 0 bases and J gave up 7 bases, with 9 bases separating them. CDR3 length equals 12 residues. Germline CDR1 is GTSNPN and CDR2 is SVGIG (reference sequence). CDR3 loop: CAWSVSYPGYTF. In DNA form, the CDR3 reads TGTGCCTGGAGTGTATCTTATCCTGGCTACACCTTC.

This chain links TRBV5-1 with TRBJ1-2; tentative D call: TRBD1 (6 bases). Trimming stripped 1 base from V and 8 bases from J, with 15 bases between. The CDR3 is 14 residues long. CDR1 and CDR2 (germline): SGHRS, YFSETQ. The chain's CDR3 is CASSLTTGEEGYTF. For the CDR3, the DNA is TGCGCCAGCAGCTTGACGACAGGAGAAGAAGGCTACACCTTC. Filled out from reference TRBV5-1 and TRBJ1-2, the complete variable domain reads KAGVTQTPRYLIKTRGQQVTLSCSPISGHRSVSWYQQTPGQGLQFLFEYFSETQRNKGNFPGRFSGRQFSNSRSEMNVSTLELGDSALYLCASSLTTGEEGYTFGSGTRLTVV.

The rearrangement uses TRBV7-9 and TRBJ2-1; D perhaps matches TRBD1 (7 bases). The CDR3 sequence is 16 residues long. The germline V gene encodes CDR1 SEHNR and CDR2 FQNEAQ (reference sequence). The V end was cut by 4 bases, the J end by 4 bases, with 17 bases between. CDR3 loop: CASSSGGGLLYNEQFF. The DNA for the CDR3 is TGTGCCAGCAGCTCAGGAGGGGGCCTACTTTACAATGAGCAGTTCTTC. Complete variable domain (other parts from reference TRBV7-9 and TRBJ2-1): DTGVSQNPRHKITKRGQNVTFRCDPISEHNRLYWYRQTLGQGPEFLTYFQNEAQLEKSRLLSDRFSAERPKGSFSTLEIQRTEQGDSAMYLCASSSGGGLLYNEQFFGPGTRLTVL.

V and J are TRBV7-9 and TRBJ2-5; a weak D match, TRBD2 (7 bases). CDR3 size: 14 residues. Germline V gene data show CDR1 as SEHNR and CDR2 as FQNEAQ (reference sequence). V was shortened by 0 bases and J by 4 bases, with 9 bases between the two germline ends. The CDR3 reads CASSLARGGETQYF. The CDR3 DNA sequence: TGTGCCAGCAGCTTAGCTAGGGGGGGAGAGACCCAGTACTTC.

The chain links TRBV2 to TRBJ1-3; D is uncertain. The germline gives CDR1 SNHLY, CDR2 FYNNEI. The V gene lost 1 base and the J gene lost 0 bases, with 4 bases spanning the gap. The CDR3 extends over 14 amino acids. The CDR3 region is CASSEVYSGNTIYF. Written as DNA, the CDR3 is TGTGCCAGCAGTGAAGTCTACTCTGGAAACACCATATATTTT.

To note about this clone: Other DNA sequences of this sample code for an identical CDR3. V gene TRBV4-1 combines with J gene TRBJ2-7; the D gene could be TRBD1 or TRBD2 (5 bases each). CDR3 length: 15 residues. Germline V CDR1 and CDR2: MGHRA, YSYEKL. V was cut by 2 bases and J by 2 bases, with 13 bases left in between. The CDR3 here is CASSQLGQGAYEQYF. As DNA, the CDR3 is TGCGCCAGCAGCCAATTAGGCCAGGGAGCCTACGAGCAGTACTTC.

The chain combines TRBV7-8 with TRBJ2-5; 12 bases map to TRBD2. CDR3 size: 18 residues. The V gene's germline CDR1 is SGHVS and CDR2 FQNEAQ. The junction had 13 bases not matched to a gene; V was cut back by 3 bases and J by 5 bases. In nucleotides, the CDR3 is TGTGCCAGCAGCTTGGGGCTAGCGGGAGGGCCCGAACGGGAGACCCAGTACTTC. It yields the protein CASSLGLAGGPERETQYF.

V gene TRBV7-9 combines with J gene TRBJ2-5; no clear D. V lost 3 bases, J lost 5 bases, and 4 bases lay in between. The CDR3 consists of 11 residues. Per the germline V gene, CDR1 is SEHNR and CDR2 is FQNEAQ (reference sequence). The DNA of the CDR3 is TGTGCCAGCAGCTTCCGGGAGACCCAGTACTTC. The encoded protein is CASSFRETQYF. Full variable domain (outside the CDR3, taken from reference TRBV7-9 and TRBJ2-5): DTGVSQNPRHKITKRGQNVTFRCDPISEHNRLYWYRQTLGQGPEFLTYFQNEAQLEKSRLLSDRFSAERPKGSFSTLEIQRTEQGDSAMYLCASSFRETQYFGPGTRLLVL.

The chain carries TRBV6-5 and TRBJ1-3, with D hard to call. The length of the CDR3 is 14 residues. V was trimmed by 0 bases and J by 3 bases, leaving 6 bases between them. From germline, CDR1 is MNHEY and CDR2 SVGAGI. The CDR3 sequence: CASSYSGVGNTIYF. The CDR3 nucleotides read TGTGCCAGCAGTTACTCCGGGGTTGGAAACACCATATATTTT.

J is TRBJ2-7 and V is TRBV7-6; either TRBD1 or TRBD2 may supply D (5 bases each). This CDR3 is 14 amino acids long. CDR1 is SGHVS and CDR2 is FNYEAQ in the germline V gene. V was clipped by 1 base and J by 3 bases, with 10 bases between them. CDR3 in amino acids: CASSLEGRGYEQYF. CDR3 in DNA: TGTGCCAGCAGCTTAGAGGGACGGGGCTACGAGCAGTACTTC. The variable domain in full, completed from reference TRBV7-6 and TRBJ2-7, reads GAGVSQSPRYKVTKRGQDVALRCDPISGHVSLYWYRQALGQGPEFLTYFNYEAQQDKSGLPNDRFSAERPEGSISTLTIQRTEQRDSAMYRCASSLEGRGYEQYFGPGTRLTVT.

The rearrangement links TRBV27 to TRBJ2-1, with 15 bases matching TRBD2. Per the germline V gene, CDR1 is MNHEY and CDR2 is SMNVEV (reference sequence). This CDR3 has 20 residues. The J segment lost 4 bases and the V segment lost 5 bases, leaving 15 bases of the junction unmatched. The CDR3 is CASSPRRTSGRAFEYNEQFF. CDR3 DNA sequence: TGTGCCAGCAGTCCCCGAAGGACTAGCGGGAGGGCCTTTGAATACAATGAGCAGTTCTTC.

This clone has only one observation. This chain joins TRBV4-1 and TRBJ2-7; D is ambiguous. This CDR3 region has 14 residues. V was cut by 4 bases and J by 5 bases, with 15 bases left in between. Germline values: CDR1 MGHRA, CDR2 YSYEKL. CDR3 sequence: CASSPRPGADEQYF. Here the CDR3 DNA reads TGCGCCAGCAGCCCCCGACCCGGTGCGGACGAGCAGTACTTC.

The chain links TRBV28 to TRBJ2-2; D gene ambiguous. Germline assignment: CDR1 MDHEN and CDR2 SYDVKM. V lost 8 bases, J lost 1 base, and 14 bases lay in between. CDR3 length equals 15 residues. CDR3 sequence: CASGWAGGNTGELFF. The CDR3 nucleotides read TGTGCCAGCGGGTGGGCCGGCGGGAACACCGGGGAGCTGTTTTTT.

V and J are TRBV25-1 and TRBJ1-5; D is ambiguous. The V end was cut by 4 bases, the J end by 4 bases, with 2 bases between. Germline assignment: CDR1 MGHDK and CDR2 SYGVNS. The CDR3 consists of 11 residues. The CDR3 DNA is TGTGCCAGCAGTGGGAATCAGCCCCAGCATTTT. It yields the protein CASSGNQPQHF. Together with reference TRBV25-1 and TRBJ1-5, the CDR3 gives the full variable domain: EADIYQTPRYLVIGTGKKITLECSQTMGHDKMYWYQQDPGMELHLIHYSYGVNSTEKGDLSSESTVSRIRTEHFPLTLESARPSHTSQYLCASSGNQPQHFGDGTRLSIL.

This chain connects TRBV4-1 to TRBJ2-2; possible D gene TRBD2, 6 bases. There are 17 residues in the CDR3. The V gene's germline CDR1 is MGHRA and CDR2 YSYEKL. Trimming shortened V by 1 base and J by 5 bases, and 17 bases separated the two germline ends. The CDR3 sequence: CASSQAKGRGETGELFF. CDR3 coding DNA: TGCGCCAGCAGCCAAGCGAAGGGTCGCGGGGAAACCGGGGAGCTGTTTTTT.

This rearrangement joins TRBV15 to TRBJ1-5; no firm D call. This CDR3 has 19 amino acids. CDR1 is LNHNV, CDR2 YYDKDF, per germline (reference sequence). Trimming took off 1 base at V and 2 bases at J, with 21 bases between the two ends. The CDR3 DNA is TGTGCCACCAGCAGAGCCCCCCGGGCCCCGGTAATTGGCAATCAGCCCCAGCATTTT. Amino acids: CATSRAPRAPVIGNQPQHF.

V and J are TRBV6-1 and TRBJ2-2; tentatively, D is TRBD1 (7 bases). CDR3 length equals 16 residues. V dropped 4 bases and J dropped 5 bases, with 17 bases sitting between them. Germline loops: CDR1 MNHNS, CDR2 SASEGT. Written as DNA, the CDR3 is TGTGCCAGCAGTGTCACAGGGGCCGGGGGAACCGGGGAGCTGTTTTTT. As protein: CASSVTGAGGTGELFF.

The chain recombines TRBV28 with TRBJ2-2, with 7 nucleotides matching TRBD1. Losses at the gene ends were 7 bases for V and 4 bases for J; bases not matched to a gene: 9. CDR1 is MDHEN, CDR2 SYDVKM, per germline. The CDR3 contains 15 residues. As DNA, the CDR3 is TGTGCCAGCAATGGAGAGACAGGGAGCACCGGGGAGCTGTTTTTT. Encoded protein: CASNGETGSTGELFF.

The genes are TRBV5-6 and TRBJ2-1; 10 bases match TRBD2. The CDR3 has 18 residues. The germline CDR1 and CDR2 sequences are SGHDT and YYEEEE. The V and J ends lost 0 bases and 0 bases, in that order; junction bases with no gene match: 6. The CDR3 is CASSLEGKREGSYNEQFF. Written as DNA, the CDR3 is TGTGCCAGCAGCTTGGAAGGGAAGCGGGAGGGCTCCTACAATGAGCAGTTCTTC.

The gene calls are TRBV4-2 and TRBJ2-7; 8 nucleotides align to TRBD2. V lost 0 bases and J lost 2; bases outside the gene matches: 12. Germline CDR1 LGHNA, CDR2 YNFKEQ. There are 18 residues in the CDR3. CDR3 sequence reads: CASSQDVGSGIITYEQYF. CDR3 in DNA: TGTGCCAGCAGCCAAGATGTCGGTAGCGGGATCATTACCTACGAGCAGTACTTC.

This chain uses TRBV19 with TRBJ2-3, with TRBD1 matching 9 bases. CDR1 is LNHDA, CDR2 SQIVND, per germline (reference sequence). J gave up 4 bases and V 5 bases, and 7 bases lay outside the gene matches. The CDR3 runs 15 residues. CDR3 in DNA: TGTGCCAGTAGTTCACAGGGGGCGCGGGCAGATACGCAGTATTTT. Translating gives CASSSQGARADTQYF.

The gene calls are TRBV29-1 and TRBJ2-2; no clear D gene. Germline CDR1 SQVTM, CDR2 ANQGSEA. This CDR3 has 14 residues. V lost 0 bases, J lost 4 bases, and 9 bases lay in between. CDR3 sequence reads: CSVEEGWGTGELFF. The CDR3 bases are TGCAGCGTTGAAGAAGGGTGGGGCACCGGGGAGCTGTTTTTT.